This T cell receptor beta chain was observed in a study of blood T cell repertoires in COVID-19. Turning to the study itself: Sample material is recorded as cDNA or gDNA derived from T cells, B-cell-depleted T cells, or PBMCs.

As handled by the study authors: Amplification of reference gene primers provided the estimated nucleated cell counts. Data came from immunoSEQ multiplex PCR; TCRdb stores just in-frame clones and leaves some out. V, J and clone size reflect that table, while D and trimming were determined from the DNA. The sample contains some 700,000 clones, 90% of which appear only once. This CDR3 region has 14 residues. Germline V gene lookup returns CDR1 SGHTA and CDR2 FQGNSA. The ends were cut back, 2 bases at V and 9 bases at J, with 14 bases in the middle. Sequences were obtained from peripheral blood. This sequence was found in a woman in her late teens or twenties with acute or convalescent COVID-19. The V and J genes are TRBV7-2 and TRBJ2-1; weak D call: TRBD2 (6 bases). The chain's CDR3 is CASSLQRAGGEQFF. The DNA for the CDR3 is TGTGCCAGCAGCTTACAGCGGGCGGGCGGTGAGCAGTTCTTC. The full variable domain, rest sourced from reference TRBV7-2 and TRBJ2-1, is GAGVSQSPSNKVTEKGKDVELRCDPISGHTALYWYRQSLGQGLEFLIYFQGNSAPDKSGLPSDRFSAERTGGSVSTLTIQRTQQEDSAVYLCASSLQRAGGEQFFGPGTRLTVL.